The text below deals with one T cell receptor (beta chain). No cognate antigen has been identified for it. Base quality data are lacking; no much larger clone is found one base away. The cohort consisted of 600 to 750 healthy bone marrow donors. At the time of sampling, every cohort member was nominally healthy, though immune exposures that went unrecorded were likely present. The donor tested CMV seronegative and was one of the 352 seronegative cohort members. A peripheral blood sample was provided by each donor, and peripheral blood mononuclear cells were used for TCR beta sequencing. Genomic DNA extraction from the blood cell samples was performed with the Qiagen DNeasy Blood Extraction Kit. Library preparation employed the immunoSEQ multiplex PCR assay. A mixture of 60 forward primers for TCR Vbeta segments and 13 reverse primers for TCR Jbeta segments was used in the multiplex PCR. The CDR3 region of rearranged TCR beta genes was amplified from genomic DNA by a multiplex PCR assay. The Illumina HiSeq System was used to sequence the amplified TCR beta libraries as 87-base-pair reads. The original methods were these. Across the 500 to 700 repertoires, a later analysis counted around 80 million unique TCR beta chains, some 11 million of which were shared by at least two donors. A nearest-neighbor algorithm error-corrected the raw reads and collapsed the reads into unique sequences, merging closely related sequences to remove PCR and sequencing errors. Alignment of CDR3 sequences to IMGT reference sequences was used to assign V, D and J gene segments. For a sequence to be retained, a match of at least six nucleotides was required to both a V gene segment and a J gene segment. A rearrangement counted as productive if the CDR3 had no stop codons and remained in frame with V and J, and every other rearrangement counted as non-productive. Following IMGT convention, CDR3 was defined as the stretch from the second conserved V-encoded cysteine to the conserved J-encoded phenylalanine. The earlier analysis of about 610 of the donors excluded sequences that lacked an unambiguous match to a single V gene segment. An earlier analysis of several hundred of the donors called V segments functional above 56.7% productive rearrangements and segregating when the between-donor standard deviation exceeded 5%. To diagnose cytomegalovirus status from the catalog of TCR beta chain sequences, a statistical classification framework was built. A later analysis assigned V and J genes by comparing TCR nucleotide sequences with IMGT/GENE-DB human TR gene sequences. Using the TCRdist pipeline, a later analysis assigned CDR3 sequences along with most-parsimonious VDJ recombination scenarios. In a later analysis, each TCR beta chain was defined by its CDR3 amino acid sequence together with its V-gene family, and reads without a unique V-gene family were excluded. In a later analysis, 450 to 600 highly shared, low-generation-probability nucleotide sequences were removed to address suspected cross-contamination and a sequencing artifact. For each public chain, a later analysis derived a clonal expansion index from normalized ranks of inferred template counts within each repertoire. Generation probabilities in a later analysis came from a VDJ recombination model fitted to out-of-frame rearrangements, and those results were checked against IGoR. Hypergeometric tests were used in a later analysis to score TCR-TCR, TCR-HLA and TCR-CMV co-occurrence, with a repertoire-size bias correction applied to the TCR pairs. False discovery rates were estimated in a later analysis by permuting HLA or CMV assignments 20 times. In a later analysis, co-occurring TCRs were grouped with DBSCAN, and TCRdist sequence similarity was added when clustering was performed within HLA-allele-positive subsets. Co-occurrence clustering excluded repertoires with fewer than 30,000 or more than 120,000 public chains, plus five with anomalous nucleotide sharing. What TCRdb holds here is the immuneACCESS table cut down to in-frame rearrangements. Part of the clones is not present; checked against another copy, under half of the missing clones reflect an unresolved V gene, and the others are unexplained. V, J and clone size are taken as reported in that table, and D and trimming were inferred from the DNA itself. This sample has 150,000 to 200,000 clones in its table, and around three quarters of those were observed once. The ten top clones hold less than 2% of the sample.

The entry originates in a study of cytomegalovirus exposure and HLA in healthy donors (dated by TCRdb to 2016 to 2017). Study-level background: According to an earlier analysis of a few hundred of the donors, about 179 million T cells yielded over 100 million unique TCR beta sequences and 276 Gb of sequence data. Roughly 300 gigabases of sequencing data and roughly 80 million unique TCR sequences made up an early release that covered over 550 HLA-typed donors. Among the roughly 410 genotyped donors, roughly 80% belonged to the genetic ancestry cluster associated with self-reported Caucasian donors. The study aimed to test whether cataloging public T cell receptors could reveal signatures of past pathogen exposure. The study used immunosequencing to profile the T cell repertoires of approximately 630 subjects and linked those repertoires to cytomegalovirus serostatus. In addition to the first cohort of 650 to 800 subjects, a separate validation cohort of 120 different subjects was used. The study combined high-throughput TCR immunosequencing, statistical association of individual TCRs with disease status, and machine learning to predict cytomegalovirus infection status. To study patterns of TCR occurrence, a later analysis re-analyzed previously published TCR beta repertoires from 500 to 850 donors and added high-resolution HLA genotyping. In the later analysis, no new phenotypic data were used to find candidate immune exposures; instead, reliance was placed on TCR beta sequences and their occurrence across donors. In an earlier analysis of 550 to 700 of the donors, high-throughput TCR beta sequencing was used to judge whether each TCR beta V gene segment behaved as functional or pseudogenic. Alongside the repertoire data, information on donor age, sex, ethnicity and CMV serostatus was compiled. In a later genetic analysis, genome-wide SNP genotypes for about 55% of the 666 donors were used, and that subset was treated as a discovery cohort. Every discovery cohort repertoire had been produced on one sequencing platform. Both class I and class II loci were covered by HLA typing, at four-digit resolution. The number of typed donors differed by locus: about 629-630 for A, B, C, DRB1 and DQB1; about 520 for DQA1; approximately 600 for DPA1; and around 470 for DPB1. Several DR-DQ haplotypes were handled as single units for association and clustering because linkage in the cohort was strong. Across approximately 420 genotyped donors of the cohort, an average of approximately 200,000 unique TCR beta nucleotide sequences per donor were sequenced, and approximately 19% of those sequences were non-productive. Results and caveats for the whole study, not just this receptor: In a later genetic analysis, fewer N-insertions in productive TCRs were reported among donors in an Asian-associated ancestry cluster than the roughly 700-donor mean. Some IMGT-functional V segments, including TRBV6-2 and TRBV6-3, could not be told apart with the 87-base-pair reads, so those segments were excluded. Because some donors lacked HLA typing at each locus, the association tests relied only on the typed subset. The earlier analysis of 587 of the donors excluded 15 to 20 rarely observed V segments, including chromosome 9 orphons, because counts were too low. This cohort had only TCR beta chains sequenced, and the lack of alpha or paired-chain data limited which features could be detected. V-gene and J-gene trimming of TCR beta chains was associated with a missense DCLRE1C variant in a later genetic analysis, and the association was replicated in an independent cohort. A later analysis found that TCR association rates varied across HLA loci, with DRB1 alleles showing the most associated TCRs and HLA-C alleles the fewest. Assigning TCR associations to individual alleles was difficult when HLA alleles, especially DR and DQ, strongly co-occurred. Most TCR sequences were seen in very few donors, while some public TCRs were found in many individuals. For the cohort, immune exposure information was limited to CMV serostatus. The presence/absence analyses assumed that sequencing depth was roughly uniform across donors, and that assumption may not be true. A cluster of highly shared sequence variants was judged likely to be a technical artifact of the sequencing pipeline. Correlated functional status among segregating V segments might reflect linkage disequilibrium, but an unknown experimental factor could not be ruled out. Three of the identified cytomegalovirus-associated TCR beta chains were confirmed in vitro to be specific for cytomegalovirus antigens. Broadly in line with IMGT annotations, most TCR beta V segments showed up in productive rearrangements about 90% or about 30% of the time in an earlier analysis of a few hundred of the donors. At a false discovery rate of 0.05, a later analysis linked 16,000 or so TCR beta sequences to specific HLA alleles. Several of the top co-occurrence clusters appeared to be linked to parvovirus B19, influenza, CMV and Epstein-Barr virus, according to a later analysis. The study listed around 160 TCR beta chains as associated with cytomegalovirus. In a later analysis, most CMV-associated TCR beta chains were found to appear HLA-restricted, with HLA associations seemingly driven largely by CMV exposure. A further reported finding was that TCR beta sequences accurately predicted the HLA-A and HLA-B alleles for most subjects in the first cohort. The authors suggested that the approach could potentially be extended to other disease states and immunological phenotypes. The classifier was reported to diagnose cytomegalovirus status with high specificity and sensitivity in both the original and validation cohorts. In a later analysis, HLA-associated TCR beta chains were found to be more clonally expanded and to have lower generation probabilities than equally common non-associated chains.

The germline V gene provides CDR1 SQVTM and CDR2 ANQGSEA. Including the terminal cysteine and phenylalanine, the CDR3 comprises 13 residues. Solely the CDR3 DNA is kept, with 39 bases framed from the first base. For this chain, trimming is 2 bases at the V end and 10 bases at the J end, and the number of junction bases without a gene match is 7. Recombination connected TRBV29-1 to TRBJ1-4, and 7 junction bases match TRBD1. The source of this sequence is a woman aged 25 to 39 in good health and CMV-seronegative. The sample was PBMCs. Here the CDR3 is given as CSVETGVGGKLFF. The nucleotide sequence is TGCAGCGTTGAAACAGGGGTGGGCGGAAAACTGTTTTTT.